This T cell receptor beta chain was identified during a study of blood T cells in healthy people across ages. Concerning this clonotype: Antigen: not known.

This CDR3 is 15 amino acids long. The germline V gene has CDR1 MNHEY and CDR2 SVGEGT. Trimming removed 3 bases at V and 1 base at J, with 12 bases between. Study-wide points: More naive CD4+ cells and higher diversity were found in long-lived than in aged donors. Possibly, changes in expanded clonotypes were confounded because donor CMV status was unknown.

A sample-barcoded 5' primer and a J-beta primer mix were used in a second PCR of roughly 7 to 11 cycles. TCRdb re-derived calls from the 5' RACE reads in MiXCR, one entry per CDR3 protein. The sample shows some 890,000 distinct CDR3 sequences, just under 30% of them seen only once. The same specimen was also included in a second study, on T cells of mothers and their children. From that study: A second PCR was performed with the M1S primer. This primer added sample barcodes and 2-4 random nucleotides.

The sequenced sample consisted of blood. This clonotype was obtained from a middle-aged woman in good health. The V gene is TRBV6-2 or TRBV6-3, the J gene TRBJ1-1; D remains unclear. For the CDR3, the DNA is TGTGCCAGCAGTTATAACGAGTTGACGAACACTGAAGCTTTCTTT. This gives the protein CASSYNELTNTEAFF.